Sequencing of this T cell receptor beta chain was carried out in a study of cytomegalovirus exposure and HLA in healthy donors (dated 2017 in TCRdb). For context, the study as a whole: In an earlier analysis of approximately 500 of the donors, approximately 260 Gb of sequence data and some 100 million unique TCR beta sequences from roughly 180 million T cells were reported. Roughly 290 gigabases of sequencing data and around 80 million unique TCR sequences made up an early release that covered around 640 HLA-typed donors. The genetic ancestry cluster associated with self-reported Caucasian donors included 80% to 90% of the roughly 390 genotyped donors. The study aimed to test whether cataloging public T cell receptors could reveal signatures of past pathogen exposure. The T cell repertoires of about 700 subjects were profiled by immunosequencing and related to cytomegalovirus serostatus. Besides the first cohort of approximately 670 subjects, a separate validation cohort made up of roughly 130 different subjects was used. To predict cytomegalovirus infection status, the study combined high-throughput TCR immunosequencing, statistical association of individual TCRs with disease status, and machine learning. In a later analysis, previously published TCR beta repertoires from fewer than 750 donors were re-analyzed and high-resolution HLA genotyping was added so that TCR occurrence patterns could be studied. Rather than using new phenotypic data, the later analysis identified candidate immune exposures from TCR beta sequences and from how often those sequences occurred across donors. In an earlier analysis of roughly 540 of the donors, high-throughput TCR beta sequencing was used to judge whether each TCR beta V gene segment behaved as functional or pseudogenic. Donor age, sex, ethnicity and CMV serostatus were compiled together with the repertoire data. Genome-wide SNP genotypes for about 65% of the 666 donors were used in a later genetic analysis, which treated that subset as a discovery cohort. Every discovery cohort repertoire had been produced on one sequencing platform. HLA typing covered class I and class II loci at four-digit resolution. The number of donors typed differed by locus, with 629-630 for A, B, C, DRB1 and DQB1, 522 for DQA1, 600 to 610 for DPA1, and around 450 for DPB1. Because of strong linkage in the cohort, five DR-DQ haplotypes were treated as single units for association and clustering. On average, about 240,000 unique TCR beta nucleotide sequences were sequenced per donor among 398 genotyped donors of the cohort, with roughly 18% of those sequences being non-productive.

The cohort was made up of approximately 670 healthy bone marrow donors. Cohort members were all nominally healthy when sampled, although unrecorded immune exposures were likely present. The donor tested CMV seropositive and was one of the 289 seropositive cohort members. A peripheral blood sample was collected from each donor, and TCR beta sequencing was performed on peripheral blood mononuclear cells. Genomic DNA extraction from the blood cell samples was performed with the Qiagen DNeasy Blood Extraction Kit. The paper as a whole reports these results and caveats: The 87-base-pair reads could not distinguish some IMGT-functional V segments, including TRBV6-2 and TRBV6-3, so those segments were excluded. In an earlier analysis of approximately 590 of the donors, most TCR beta V segments appeared in productive rearrangements about 87% or about 30% of the time, broadly matching IMGT annotations. In a later analysis, most CMV-associated TCR beta chains were found to appear HLA-restricted, with HLA associations seemingly driven largely by CMV exposure. Most TCR sequences were seen in very few donors, while some public TCRs were found in many individuals. The authors suggested that the approach could potentially be extended to other disease states and immunological phenotypes. A later analysis found that HLA-associated TCR beta chains were more clonally expanded and had lower generation probabilities than equally common non-associated chains. Sequencing depth was assumed to be roughly uniform across donors in the presence/absence analyses, though that assumption may not hold. A few of the identified cytomegalovirus-associated TCR beta chains were confirmed in vitro to be specific for cytomegalovirus antigens. According to a later genetic analysis, donors in an Asian-associated ancestry cluster had fewer N-insertions in productive TCRs than the roughly 660-donor mean. Because some donors lacked HLA typing at each locus, the association tests relied only on the typed subset. In a later analysis, several top co-occurrence clusters were reported to appear linked to parvovirus B19, influenza, CMV and Epstein-Barr virus. The earlier analysis of approximately 590 of the donors excluded fewer than 20 rarely observed V segments, including chromosome 9 orphons, because counts were too low. A group of highly shared sequence variants was considered likely to be a technical artifact of the sequencing pipeline. Specific HLA alleles were associated with 15,000 to 20,000 TCR beta sequences at a false discovery rate of 0.05 in a later analysis. A later genetic analysis associated a missense DCLRE1C variant with V-gene and J-gene trimming of TCR beta chains, and an independent cohort replicated the association. In both the original and validation cohorts, the classifier was reported to diagnose cytomegalovirus status with high specificity and sensitivity. Linkage disequilibrium might explain the correlated functional status among segregating V segments, but an unknown experimental factor could not be excluded. Strong co-occurrence of HLA alleles, especially DR and DQ, made assigning TCR associations to individual alleles difficult. A further reported finding was that TCR beta sequences accurately predicted the HLA-A and HLA-B alleles for most subjects in the first cohort. A total of fewer than 200 TCR beta chains were listed by the study as associated with cytomegalovirus. In a later analysis, the rate of TCR association differed among HLA loci, with DRB1 alleles having the most associated TCRs and HLA-C alleles having the fewest. Immune exposure information for the cohort was limited to CMV serostatus. Only TCR beta chains were sequenced in this cohort, and the absence of alpha or paired-chain data limited detectable features.

To note about this clone: Its antigen is unknown. An end of the junction differs from the germline gene, which may be a read error.

To prepare the library, the immunoSEQ multiplex PCR assay was applied. The multiplex PCR relied on a mix of 60 forward primers for TCR Vbeta segments and 13 reverse primers for TCR Jbeta segments. The CDR3 region of rearranged TCR beta genes was amplified from genomic DNA with a multiplex PCR assay. Amplified TCR beta libraries were sequenced as 87-base-pair reads on the Illumina HiSeq System. On the authors' methods: In a later analysis, tens of millions of unique TCR beta chains were counted across the roughly 610 repertoires, and around 10 million of these chains were shared by at least two donors. A nearest-neighbor algorithm error-corrected the raw reads and collapsed the reads into unique sequences, merging closely related sequences to remove PCR and sequencing errors. To assign V, D and J gene segments, CDR3 sequences were aligned to IMGT reference sequences. For a sequence to be retained, a match of at least six nucleotides was required to both a V gene segment and a J gene segment. A rearrangement counted as productive if the CDR3 had no stop codons and remained in frame with V and J, and every other rearrangement counted as non-productive. CDR3 was defined according to IMGT convention as the region running from the second conserved V-encoded cysteine to the conserved J-encoded phenylalanine. The earlier analysis of 587 of the donors excluded sequences that lacked an unambiguous match to a single V gene segment. In an earlier analysis of approximately 550 of the donors, V segments were called functional above 56.7% productive rearrangements and were called segregating when the between-donor standard deviation exceeded 5%. A statistical classification framework was built to diagnose cytomegalovirus status from the catalog of TCR beta chain sequences. A later analysis assigned V and J genes by comparing TCR nucleotide sequences with IMGT/GENE-DB human TR gene sequences. Using the TCRdist pipeline, a later analysis assigned CDR3 sequences along with most-parsimonious VDJ recombination scenarios. In a later analysis, each TCR beta chain was defined by its CDR3 amino acid sequence together with its V-gene family, and reads lacking a unique V-gene family were excluded. In a later analysis, fewer than 650 highly shared, low-generation-probability nucleotide sequences were removed to address suspected cross-contamination and a sequencing artifact. In a later analysis, a clonal expansion index was calculated for each public chain from normalized within-repertoire ranks of inferred template counts. Generation probabilities in a later analysis came from a VDJ recombination model fitted to out-of-frame rearrangements, and those results were checked against IGoR. Hypergeometric tests were used in a later analysis to score TCR-TCR, TCR-HLA and TCR-CMV co-occurrence, with a repertoire-size bias correction applied to the TCR pairs. A later analysis estimated false discovery rates by permuting HLA or CMV assignments 20 times. A later analysis grouped co-occurring TCRs with DBSCAN, adding TCRdist sequence similarity when clustering within HLA-allele-positive subsets. Repertoires with fewer than 30,000 or more than 120,000 public chains were left out of co-occurrence clustering, as were a handful of repertoires with anomalous nucleotide sharing. TCRdb took this table from immuneACCESS and kept in-frame rearrangements with V and J called. Such tables lack part of the clones; where checked against another copy, unresolved V genes explain under half of the gap, and the rest is unexplained. The V and J calls and the clone size are those of that table, but D and trimming were determined from the DNA. A total of 150,000 to 180,000 clones appear in this sample, about four fifths of them only once. About 8.3% of the sample lies in the top ten.

The CDR3 goes from the cysteine to the phenylalanine over 12 residues. The retained sequence is limited to the CDR3, 36 bases, with the frame set at the first base. Based on the germline V gene (reference sequence), the CDR1 and CDR2 sequences are MNHEY and SMNVEV. Specimen: PBMCs. The TCR sequence derives from a young man in good health and CMV-seropositive. This chain is built from TRBV27 and TRBJ2-7, and the D gene may be TRBD2, 5 bases matching. The nucleotide sequence reads as follows: TGTGCCTGCAGAGGGAGAGCCTACGAGCAGTACTTC. This translates into CACRGRAYEQYF.